This entry describes one T cell receptor beta chain. The antigen is not known. This sample is part of a study of blood T cells in healthy people across ages. Germline V CDR1 and CDR2: DFQATT, SNEGSKA (reference sequence). With 6 bases clipped from V and 4 bases from J, the junction kept 6 bases outside the gene matches. This CDR3 has 14 amino acids. Primers used in a second PCR of about 7 to 12 cycles were a sample-barcoded 5' primer and a J-beta primer mix. TCRdb processed the 5' RACE reads anew with MiXCR; each CDR3 protein has one entry. The sample carries about 830,000 distinct CDR3 sequences, 55% to 65% recorded once. Points from the study as a whole: Diversity estimated from one million T cells was considered an underestimate. CMV status of donors was unknown, possibly confounding expanded clonotype changes.

The genes are TRBV20-1 and TRBJ2-2, with TRBD1 identical over 9 bases. Sequences were obtained from blood. This receptor was identified in a young man in good health. The CDR3 loop reads CSARDRVSTGELFF. CDR3 sequence (DNA): TGCAGTGCCCGGGACAGGGTGAGCACCGGGGAGCTGTTTTTT.